This TCR beta chain was profiled in a study of blood T cell repertoires in COVID-19. The overall study: PBMCs, B-cell-depleted T cells, or T cells provided the cDNA or gDNA that made up the material.

About this clone: Distinct nucleotide sequences in the sample also encode this CDR3.

Per the germline V gene, CDR1 is SGHTA and CDR2 is FQGTGA. V lost 5 bases, J lost 4 bases, and 11 bases lay in between. The CDR3 has 13 amino acids. Per the original methods: How many nucleated cells were present was estimated from reference gene primer amplification. TCRdb's table, derived via immunoSEQ multiplex PCR, lists solely in-frame clones and lacks some. The V and J calls and clone size were taken over from that table, and D and trimming were inferred from the DNA. This repertoire shows about 190,000 clones, around 83% found once; its top ten account for around 6.5%. This chain connects TRBV7-3 to TRBJ2-5; D is possibly TRBD2 (5 bases). The TCR originated in a woman between 40 and 50 years old with acute or convalescent COVID-19. Sequenced material: peripheral blood. Here the CDR3 DNA reads TGTGCCAGCAGCCCCGGGGTAGGAGAGACCCAGTACTTC. Protein product: CASSPGVGETQYF.